This entry is about one T cell receptor beta chain. The data stem from a study of blood T cell repertoires in COVID-19. Profiled with immunoSEQ multiplex PCR; TCRdb holds only in-frame clones, not every one. This table holds roughly 200,000 clones, about three quarters found once. Deletions cut 6 bases from V and 0 bases from J, with 6 bases between. Germline V gives CDR1 LNHDA, CDR2 SQIVND (reference sequence). This CDR3 region has 13 residues. Sequenced sample: peripheral blood. V and J are TRBV19 and TRBJ2-1; D is uncertain. The TCR comes from a woman in her seventies with acute or convalescent COVID-19. The CDR3 nucleotides are TGTGCCAGTAGCGGTAGCTCCTACAATGAGCAGTTCTTC. Encoded protein: CASSGSSYNEQFF. Supplemented by reference TRBV19 and TRBJ2-1, the full variable domain reads DGGITQSPKYLFRKEGQNVTLSCEQNLNHDAMYWYRQDPGQGLRLIYYSQIVNDFQKGDIAEGYSVSREKKESFPLTVTSAQKNPTAFYLCASSGSSYNEQFFGPGTRLTVL.